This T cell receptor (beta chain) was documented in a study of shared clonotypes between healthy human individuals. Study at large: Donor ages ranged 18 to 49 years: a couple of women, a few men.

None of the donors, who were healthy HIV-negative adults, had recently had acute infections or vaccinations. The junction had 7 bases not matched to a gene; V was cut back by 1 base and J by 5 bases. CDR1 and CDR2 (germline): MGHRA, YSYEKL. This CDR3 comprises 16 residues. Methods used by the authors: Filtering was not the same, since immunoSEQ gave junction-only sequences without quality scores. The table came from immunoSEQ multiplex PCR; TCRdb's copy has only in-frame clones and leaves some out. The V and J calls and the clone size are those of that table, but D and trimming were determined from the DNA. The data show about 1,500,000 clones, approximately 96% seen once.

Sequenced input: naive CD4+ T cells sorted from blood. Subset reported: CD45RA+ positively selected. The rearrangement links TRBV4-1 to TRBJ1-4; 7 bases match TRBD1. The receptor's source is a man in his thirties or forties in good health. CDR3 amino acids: CASSQVGGTVNEKLFF. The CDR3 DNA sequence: TGCGCCAGCAGCCAAGTGGGCGGGACAGTAAATGAAAAACTGTTTTTT.